Listed below are T cell receptor beta chains from one sample, sequenced in a study of a mutant IDH1 vaccine in newly diagnosed glioma. Some clones are missing from TCRdb's copy, which holds only in-frame ones; the method was immunoSEQ multiplex PCR. The table shows some 80,000 clones, with approximately 85% occurring only once. These TCRs' antigens remain unknown. This sample comprised PBMCs, obtained from a glioma patient whose treatment included an IDH1 peptide vaccine. Receptors originate from a woman aged 45 to 65 with glioma. Both conserved end residues are part of each CDR3. The D gene is left open where the match is weak. For some rows the clone size is stated as once, few or many, or as a class when expanded; others skip it.

v_gene	abundance	j_gene	d_gene	CDR3aa	CDR3nt
TRBV2	NA	TRBJ1-3	NA	CASSEAGFGNTIYF	TGTGCCAGCAGTGAAGCGGGGTTTGGAAACACCATATATTTT
TRBV21-1	NA	TRBJ1-3	NA	CASSKRGAGHRSGNTIYF	TGTGCCAGCAGCAAGAGAGGAGCCGGGCACCGCTCTGGAAACACCATATATTTT
TRBV7-8	NA	TRBJ2-4	TRBD1	CASSMAARSGTGAFRAKNIQYF	TGTGCCAGCAGCATGGCCGCCCGTTCCGGGACAGGGGCCTTTCGAGCCAAAAACATTCAGTACTTC
TRBV10-1	few	TRBJ2-7	TRBD1	CASSPRDRTYEQYF	TGCGCCAGCAGCCCCCGGGACAGAACCTACGAGCAGTACTTC
TRBV4-1	NA	TRBJ2-1	NA	CASSQPTTPYLLFF	TGCGCCAGCAGCCAACCTACCACTCCTTACCTCTTGTTCTTC
TRBV2	NA	TRBJ2-7	NA	CASRKEEGYEQNF	TGTGCCAGCAGAAAAGAGGAAGGCTACGAGCAGAACTTC
TRBV5-8	NA	TRBJ1-1	NA	CASSLNRHMNTEAFF	TGTGCCAGCAGCTTGAACAGGCACATGAACACTGAAGCTTTCTTT
TRBV7-9	NA	TRBJ2-1	NA	CASSLVLDDNEQFF	TGTGCCAGCAGCTTAGTGCTGGATGACAATGAGCAGTTCTTC
TRBV4-2	few	TRBJ2-7	TRBD1	CASSQTRQGHEQYF	TGTGCCAGCAGCCAAACTCGACAGGGCCACGAGCAGTACTTC
TRBV9	NA	TRBJ1-2	NA	CASSPGRAINYGYTF	TGTGCCAGCAGCCCCGGACGGGCGATTAACTATGGCTACACCTTC
TRBV5-1	NA	TRBJ2-7	TRBD2	CASSSGLAASYEQYF	TGCGCCAGCAGCTCTGGACTAGCGGCTTCCTACGAGCAGTACTTC
TRBV27	NA	TRBJ1-2	TRBD1	CASSLVPGTGVIYGYTF	TGTGCCAGCAGTTTAGTACCCGGGACAGGGGTCATCTATGGCTACACCTTC